The clone carrying this T cell receptor (beta chain) was seen repeatedly, ten times or more. Its cognate antigen is unknown. There are 16 residues in the CDR3. Per the germline V gene, CDR1 is MNHEY and CDR2 is SVGAGI. V was clipped by 6 bases and J by 6 bases; unmatched bases: 14. Time point reported: longitudinal time-point 2. Every sequencing run produced over 160 million TCR-beta sequences that came from 15-18 subjects. TCRdb re-derived calls from the 5' RACE reads in MiXCR, one entry per CDR3 protein. This table has some 100,000 distinct CDR3 sequences, approximately 13% appearing once. This entry comes from a study of neurological immune-mediated disorders. Overall study findings and caveats: Whereas HTLV-1-associated myelopathy showed the most TCR clonal expansion, multiple sclerosis showed the least, with levels below those of healthy controls.

This sequence joins TRBV6-5 and TRBJ2-1, with 7 bases identical to TRBD1. The sequence came from a female donor with HTLV-1-associated myelopathy (HAM/TSP). Sequenced material: PBMCs. CDR3 sequence reads: CASSPMPWAGGNEQFF. Here the CDR3 DNA reads TGTGCCAGCAGCCCAATGCCCTGGGCAGGGGGCAATGAGCAGTTCTTC.